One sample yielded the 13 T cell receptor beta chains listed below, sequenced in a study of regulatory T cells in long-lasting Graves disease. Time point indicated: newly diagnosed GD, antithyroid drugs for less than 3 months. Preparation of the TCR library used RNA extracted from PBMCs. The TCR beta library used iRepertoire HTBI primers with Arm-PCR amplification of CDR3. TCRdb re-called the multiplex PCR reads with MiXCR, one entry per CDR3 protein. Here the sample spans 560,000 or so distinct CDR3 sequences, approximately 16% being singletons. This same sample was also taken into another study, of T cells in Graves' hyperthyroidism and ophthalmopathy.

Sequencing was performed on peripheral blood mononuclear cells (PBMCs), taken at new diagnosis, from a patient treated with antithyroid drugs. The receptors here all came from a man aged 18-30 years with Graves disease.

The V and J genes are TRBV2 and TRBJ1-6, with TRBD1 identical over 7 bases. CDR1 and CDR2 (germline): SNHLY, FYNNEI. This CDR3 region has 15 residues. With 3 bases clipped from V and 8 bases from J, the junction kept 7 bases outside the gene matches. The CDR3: CASSERDSGDSPLHF. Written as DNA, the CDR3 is TGTGCCAGCAGTGAGAGGGACAGTGGGGATTCACCCCTCCACTTT.

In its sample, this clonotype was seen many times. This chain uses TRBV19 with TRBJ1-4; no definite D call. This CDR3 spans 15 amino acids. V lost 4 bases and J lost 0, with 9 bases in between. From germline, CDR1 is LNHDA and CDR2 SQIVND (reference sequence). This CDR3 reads CASSNGVPTNEKLFF. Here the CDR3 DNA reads TGTGCCAGTAGTAACGGGGTACCAACTAATGAAAAACTGTTTTTT.

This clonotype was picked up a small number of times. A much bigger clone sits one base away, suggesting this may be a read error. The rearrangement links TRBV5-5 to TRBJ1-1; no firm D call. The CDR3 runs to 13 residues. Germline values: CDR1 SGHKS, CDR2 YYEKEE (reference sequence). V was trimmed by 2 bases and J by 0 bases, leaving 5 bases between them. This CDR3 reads CASSFQVNTEAFF. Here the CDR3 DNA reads TGTGCCAGCAGCTTTCAGGTGAACACTGAAGCTTTCTTT.

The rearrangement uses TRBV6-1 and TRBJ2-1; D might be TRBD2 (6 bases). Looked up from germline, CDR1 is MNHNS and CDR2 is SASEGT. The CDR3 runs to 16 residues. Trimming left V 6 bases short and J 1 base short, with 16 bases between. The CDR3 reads CASRTRLGPSYNEQFF. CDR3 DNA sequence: TGTGCCAGCAGAACTCGACTAGGACCTTCCTACAATGAGCAGTTCTTC.

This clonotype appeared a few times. The CDR3 region is CASSLGGYREETQYF. As DNA, the CDR3 is TGCGCCAGCAGCTTGGGGGGGTACAGGGAGGAGACCCAGTACTTC. The chain is built from TRBV5-1 and TRBJ2-5; D may be TRBD1 (6 bases). The CDR3 loop spans 15 amino acids. Germline V lookup: CDR1 SGHRS, CDR2 YFSETQ. Trimming removed 0 bases at V and 5 bases at J, with 14 bases between.

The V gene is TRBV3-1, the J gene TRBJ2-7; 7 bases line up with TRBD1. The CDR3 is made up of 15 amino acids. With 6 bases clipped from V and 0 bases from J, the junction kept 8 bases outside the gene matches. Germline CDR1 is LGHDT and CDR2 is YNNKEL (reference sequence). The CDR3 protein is CASSHATGASYEQYF. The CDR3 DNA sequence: TGTGCCAGCAGTCATGCAACAGGGGCCTCCTACGAGCAGTACTTC.

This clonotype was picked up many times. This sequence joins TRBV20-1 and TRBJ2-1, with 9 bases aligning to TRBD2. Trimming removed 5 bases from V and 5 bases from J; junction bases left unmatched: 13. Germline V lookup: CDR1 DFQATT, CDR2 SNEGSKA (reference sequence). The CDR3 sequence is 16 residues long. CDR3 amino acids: CSASSPTSGNNNEQFF. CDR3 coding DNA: TGCAGTGCTTCCAGCCCGACTAGCGGCAACAACAATGAGCAGTTCTTC.

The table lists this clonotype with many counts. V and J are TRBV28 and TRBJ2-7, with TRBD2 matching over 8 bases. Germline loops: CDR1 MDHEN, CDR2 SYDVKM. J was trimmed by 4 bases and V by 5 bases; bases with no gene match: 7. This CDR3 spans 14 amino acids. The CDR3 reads CASSLEGLGYEQYF. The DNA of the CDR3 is TGTGCCAGCAGTCTAGAGGGACTAGGTTACGAGCAGTACTTC.

CDR3 nucleotide sequence: TGTGCCAGCAGCGTATCCGATAATCAGCCCCAGCATTTT. Translated, it gives CASSVSDNQPQHF. This chain links TRBV9 with TRBJ1-5; D unclear. Germline V gene sequence: CDR1 SGDLS, CDR2 YYNGEE. The CDR3 loop spans 13 amino acids. V was clipped by 1 base and J by 4 bases, with 6 bases between them.

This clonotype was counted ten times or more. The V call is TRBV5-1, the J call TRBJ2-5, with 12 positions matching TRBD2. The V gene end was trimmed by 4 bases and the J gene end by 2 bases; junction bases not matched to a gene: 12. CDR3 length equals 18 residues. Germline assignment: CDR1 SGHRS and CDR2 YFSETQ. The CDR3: CASSRGRLAGDRQETQYF. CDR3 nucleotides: TGCGCCAGCAGCCGAGGGAGACTAGCGGGAGACAGACAAGAGACCCAGTACTTC.

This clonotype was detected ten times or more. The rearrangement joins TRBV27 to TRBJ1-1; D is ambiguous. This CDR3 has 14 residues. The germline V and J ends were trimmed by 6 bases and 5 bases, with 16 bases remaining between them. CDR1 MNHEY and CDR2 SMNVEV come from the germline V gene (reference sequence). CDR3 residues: CASRKQSLGTEAFF. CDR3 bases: TGTGCCAGCAGGAAGCAGAGTTTGGGTACTGAAGCTTTCTTT.

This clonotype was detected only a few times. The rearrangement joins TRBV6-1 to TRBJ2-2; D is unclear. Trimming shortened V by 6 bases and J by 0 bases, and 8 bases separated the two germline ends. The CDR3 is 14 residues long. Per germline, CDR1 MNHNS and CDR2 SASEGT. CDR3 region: CASRSLSNTGELFF. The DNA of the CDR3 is TGTGCCAGCAGGTCTCTATCGAACACCGGGGAGCTGTTTTTT.

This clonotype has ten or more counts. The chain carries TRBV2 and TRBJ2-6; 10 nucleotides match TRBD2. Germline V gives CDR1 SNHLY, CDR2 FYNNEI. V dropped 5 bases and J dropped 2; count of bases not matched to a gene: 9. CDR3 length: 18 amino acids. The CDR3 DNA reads TGTGCCAGCAGTCCCCGATTAGCGGGAGGAGCTGGGGCCAACGTCCTGACTTTC. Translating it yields CASSPRLAGGAGANVLTF.